Shown below are 30 T cell receptor beta chains from a single sample sequenced in a study of response to subunit inactivated influenza vaccine. One entry per CDR3 protein, called by TCRdb with MiXCR from the RT-PCR reads. The sample lists more than 150,000 distinct CDR3 sequences, around 9% occurring once. This sample comprised non-naive T cells sorted from PBMCs, obtained on the day of vaccination. Receptor source: a man over 45 who received an inactivated influenza vaccine.

The chain is built from TRBV20-1 and TRBJ2-7, with unresolved D. Germline V CDR1 and CDR2: DFQATT, SNEGSKA (reference sequence). The CDR3 is 14 amino acids. The V end was cut by 3 bases, the J end by 1 base, with 13 bases between. The CDR3 sequence: CSARAEAISYEQYF. The CDR3 bases are TGCAGTGCTAGGGCAGAAGCTATATCCTACGAGCAGTACTTC.

With respect to this clonotype: At one end the junction does not follow the germline gene, possibly because of a read error. This sequence joins TRBV20-1 and TRBJ2-7; D is possibly TRBD2 (5 bases). CDR1 is DFQATT and CDR2 is SNEGSKA in the germline V gene (reference sequence). This CDR3 is 12 amino acids long. CDR3 loop: CSAGETTREQYF. The CDR3 DNA follows: TGCAGTGCTGGAGAGACTACTCGCGAGCAGTACTTC.

This clonotype was observed at least ten times. The V gene is TRBV10-3, the J gene TRBJ2-7; 9 nucleotides line up with TRBD1. Trimming removed 4 bases from V and 3 bases from J; junction bases left unmatched: 7. Germline assignment: CDR1 ENHRY and CDR2 SYGVKD. The CDR3 consists of 15 residues. The CDR3 DNA sequence: TGTGCCATCAGTGGAGTCGGGACAGGGAGCTACGAGCAGTACTTC. Amino acids: CAISGVGTGSYEQYF.

This clonotype showed up just a few times. The V and J genes are TRBV3-1 and TRBJ1-1; D unclear. V shed 3 bases and J shed 10 bases, with 12 bases lying between them. In germline, CDR1 is LGHDT, CDR2 YNNKEL (reference sequence). The CDR3 has 12 residues. CDR3 in DNA: TGTGCCAGCAGCCAGGGAGGGCGCAGAGCTTTCTTT. The encoded protein is CASSQGGRRAFF.

This clonotype was detected a few times. This chain joins TRBV5-1 and TRBJ2-7; TRBD1 is a possible D gene (5 bases). V lost 4 bases and J lost 3, with 8 bases in between. This CDR3 is built from 12 residues. Germline V gene lookup returns CDR1 SGHRS and CDR2 YFSETQ. The CDR3 DNA reads as TGCGCCAGCAGCAGACAGAGCTACGAGCAGTACTTC. Translating gives CASSRQSYEQYF.

This clonotype was seen repeatedly, ten times or more. The chain combines TRBV6-6 with TRBJ2-1; the D gene is possibly TRBD1 (6 bases). The V end lost 6 bases, the J end lost 6 bases, and 9 bases lay between the germline ends. Germline V gene data show CDR1 as MNHNY and CDR2 as SVGAGI (reference sequence). CDR3 size: 12 residues. CDR3 nucleotide sequence: TGTGCCAGCAGAGGACAGTCCAATGAGCAGTTCTTC. It encodes CASRGQSNEQFF.

This clonotype was picked up many times. V and J are TRBV6-1 and TRBJ2-3; 14 nucleotides match TRBD2. V dropped 6 bases and J dropped 9; count of bases not matched to a gene: 5. From germline, CDR1 is MNHNS and CDR2 SASEGT. This CDR3 is built from 14 residues. The CDR3: CASRTGTSGGTQYF. CDR3 DNA sequence: TGTGCCAGCAGAACCGGGACTAGCGGGGGCACGCAGTATTTT.

This clonotype was counted at least ten times. The chain recombines TRBV7-2 with TRBJ2-3; D is possibly TRBD1 (5 bases). The V end was cut by 0 bases, the J end by 0 bases, with 7 bases between. There are 15 residues in the CDR3. Germline lookup yields CDR1 SGHTA and CDR2 FQGNSA. The CDR3 sequence is CASSLATVSTDTQYF. CDR3 in DNA: TGTGCCAGCAGCTTAGCGACAGTCAGCACAGATACGCAGTATTTT. The full variable domain, in which reference TRBV7-2 and TRBJ2-3 provide the parts outside the CDR3, is GAGVSQSPSNKVTEKGKDVELRCDPISGHTALYWYRQSLGQGLEFLIYFQGNSAPDKSGLPSDRFSAERTGGSVSTLTIQRTQQEDSAVYLCASSLATVSTDTQYFGPGTRLTVL.

At least ten counts were recorded for this clonotype. V and J are TRBV2 and TRBJ2-7; D might be TRBD2 (5 bases). CDR1 and CDR2 (germline): SNHLY, FYNNEI. This CDR3 has 14 residues. Trimming cost V 7 bases and J 0 bases, with 13 bases left between them. CDR3 sequence (DNA): TGTGCCAGCACCGTCGAGGGTAGCTCCTACGAGCAGTACTTC. Residues: CASTVEGSSYEQYF.

This clonotype was observed a few times. V and J are TRBV7-2 and TRBJ2-5; D might be TRBD2 (5 bases). The V and J ends lost 1 base and 4 bases respectively, with 16 bases between them. CDR3 length equals 16 residues. Germline V gives CDR1 SGHTA, CDR2 FQGNSA. The CDR3 region is CASSLVVGRGAETQYF. The CDR3 DNA sequence: TGTGCCAGCAGCTTAGTGGTTGGGAGAGGCGCAGAGACCCAGTACTTC.

This clonotype was found many times. A much larger clone differs by one base, so this may be a read error. The chain couples TRBV7-9 to TRBJ2-7, with D unresolved. The CDR3 is 11 amino acids. V gave up 3 bases and J gave up 2 bases, with 2 bases separating them. Per the germline V gene, CDR1 is SEHNR and CDR2 is FQNEAQ (reference sequence). The CDR3 bases are TGTGCCAGCAGCTTCGCCTACGAGCAGTACTTC. It specifies CASSFAYEQYF.

This clonotype was observed a handful of times. V usage is TRBV19 and J usage is TRBJ2-4, with a weak D call TRBD1 (6 bases). Germline values: CDR1 LNHDA, CDR2 SQIVND (reference sequence). The CDR3 is 15 residues long. V gave up 5 bases and J gave up 0 bases, with 11 bases separating them. DNA of the CDR3: TGTGCCAGTAGTCCTCAGGGGCTAGCCAAAAACATTCAGTACTTC. Translation gives CASSPQGLAKNIQYF.

DNA of the CDR3: TGTGCCAGTAGTATCACGTGGGGCAATCAGCCCCAGCATTTT. Amino acids: CASSITWGNQPQHF. This chain connects TRBV19 to TRBJ1-5; D is unclear. V was pared by 3 bases and J by 2 bases, with 8 bases between. Germline V gene data show CDR1 as LNHDA and CDR2 as SQIVND (reference sequence). This CDR3 has 14 residues.

This clonotype was seen at least ten times. The CDR3 sequence is CSVVWWGPTDTQYF. In DNA form, the CDR3 reads TGCAGCGTTGTATGGTGGGGTCCCACAGATACGCAGTATTTT. The chain uses TRBV29-1 and TRBJ2-3; D is unclear. Trimming took 4 bases from V and 2 from J, leaving 13 bases between them. From germline, CDR1 is SQVTM and CDR2 ANQGSEA. The CDR3 totals 14 residues.

J is TRBJ1-1 and V is TRBV10-2; D gene uncertain. Looked up from germline, CDR1 is WSHSY and CDR2 is SAAADI. Trimming cost V 6 bases and J 6 bases, with 11 bases left between them. This CDR3 region has 12 residues. The CDR3 sequence: CASRRADSEAFF. CDR3 DNA: TGCGCCAGCAGAAGGGCCGATTCTGAAGCTTTCTTT.

The chain has TRBV7-2 and TRBJ2-3, with 12 bases aligning to TRBD2. V trimming: 5 bases; J trimming: 10 bases; junction bases outside the gene matches: 13. Per germline, CDR1 SGHTA and CDR2 FQGNSA. The length of the CDR3 is 16 residues. CDR3 nucleotides: TGTGCCAGCAGCCCCCGACTAGCGGGAGCCGTCAGGCCGCAGTATTTT. Residues: CASSPRLAGAVRPQYF.

This rearrangement joins TRBV12-3 or TRBV12-4 to TRBJ1-3; 7 nucleotides align to TRBD1. Trimming took 5 bases from V and 4 from J; bases not matched to a gene: 8. The CDR3 sequence is 15 residues long. The CDR3 nucleotides read TGTGCCAGCAGTCCCAGGGACAGAGGCGGAAACACCATATATTTT. Amino acid sequence: CASSPRDRGGNTIYF.

This clonotype has a handful of counts. The V call is TRBV7-6, the J call TRBJ2-7; 8 bases map to TRBD1. This CDR3 region has 14 residues. Germline CDR1 and CDR2: SGHVS and FNYEAQ. V trimming: 1 base; J trimming: 5 bases; junction bases outside the gene matches: 4. Written as DNA, the CDR3 is TGTGCCAGCAGCTTAGGAGGGACAGGCAACGAGCAGTACTTC. It yields the protein CASSLGGTGNEQYF.

This clonotype turned up a few times. This chain uses TRBV20-1 with TRBJ1-2, with D perhaps matching TRBD1 (5 bases). The CDR3 has 14 amino acids. V was clipped by 3 bases and J by 5 bases, with 16 bases between them. Germline CDR1 is DFQATT and CDR2 is SNEGSKA (reference sequence). Here the CDR3 DNA reads TGCAGTGCTAGGTTGACAGACCTTGGTTATGGCTACACCTTC. Translation gives CSARLTDLGYGYTF.

This clonotype was counted ten times or more. The rearrangement links TRBV5-1 to TRBJ1-1, with 8 bases that match TRBD1. J gave up 4 bases and V 4 bases, and 6 bases lay outside the gene matches. The CDR3 is 14 residues long. CDR1 is SGHRS, CDR2 YFSETQ, per germline. The CDR3 DNA reads as TGCGCCAGCAGCCTACACGACAGGGGCACTGAAGCTTTCTTT. Its protein product is CASSLHDRGTEAFF.

This clonotype came up once. This sequence may be a read error, since a much larger clone differs from it by one base. The chain couples TRBV27 to TRBJ2-5, with no clear D. CDR1 and CDR2 from the germline V gene are MNHEY and SMNVEV (reference sequence). V lost 3 bases and J 3 bases, leaving 8 bases between the germline ends. The CDR3 covers 13 residues. The CDR3 nucleotides are TGTGCCAGCAGTTTGACCTACAAAGAGACCCAGTACTTC. Protein sequence: CASSLTYKETQYF.

The chain recombines TRBV20-1 with TRBJ2-2; TRBD1 or TRBD2 may be the D gene (5 bases each). This CDR3 has 15 residues. The germline V and J ends were trimmed by 4 bases and 4 bases, with 16 bases remaining between them. The germline gives CDR1 DFQATT, CDR2 SNEGSKA (reference sequence). The CDR3 here is CSATKRGGATGELFF. The CDR3, as DNA: TGCAGTGCTACTAAACGGGGCGGTGCCACCGGGGAGCTGTTTTTT.

The sample holds many counts of this clonotype. V gene TRBV4-1 combines with J gene TRBJ1-2, with D perhaps TRBD1 (5 bases). Between the trimmed V and J ends, which lost 8 bases and 6 bases, there was a span of 13 bases. The V gene's germline CDR1 is MGHRA and CDR2 YSYEKL. There are 12 residues in the CDR3. The chain's CDR3 is CASGTRRHGYTF. As DNA, the CDR3 is TGCGCCAGCGGGACTCGGCGCCATGGCTACACCTTC.

This clonotype was seen repeatedly, ten times or more. The chain combines TRBV12-3 or TRBV12-4 with TRBJ1-6; D remains unclear. The CDR3 has 13 amino acids. The V gene lost 1 base and the J gene lost 10 bases, with 8 bases spanning the gap. CDR3 DNA: TGTGCCAGCAGTTTAGGGTTAATGTCACCCCTCCACTTT. Amino acids: CASSLGLMSPLHF.

This clonotype has just one count. The chain carries TRBV20-1 and TRBJ2-1, with TRBD2 as a possible D gene (7 bases). Per the germline V gene, CDR1 is DFQATT and CDR2 is SNEGSKA (reference sequence). The CDR3 runs 17 residues. V was clipped by 5 bases and J by 5 bases, with 25 bases between them. As DNA, the CDR3 is TGCAGTGCTGAACTCGTAAAGGGGGGGCTAAGCCACAATGAGCAGTTCTTC. Encoded protein: CSAELVKGGLSHNEQFF.

This clonotype was observed a few times. The chain is built from TRBV29-1 and TRBJ1-1, with 7 bases that match TRBD1. CDR3 length: 12 residues. V lost 4 bases, J lost 4 bases, and 3 bases stayed unmatched. Germline V gives CDR1 SQVTM, CDR2 ANQGSEA. In DNA form, the CDR3 reads TGCAGCGTTGGGGCAGGGGGCACTGAAGCTTTCTTT. Translating it yields CSVGAGGTEAFF.

This clonotype was seen repeatedly, ten times or more. The J gene is TRBJ1-2, the V gene TRBV24-1; a possible D gene is TRBD1 (5 bases). The germline CDR1 and CDR2 sequences are KGHDR and SFDVKD. The CDR3 runs 11 residues. V was shortened by 3 bases and J by 14 bases, with 12 bases between the two germline ends. The CDR3 region has the DNA TGTGCCACCAGTGATGGGAGGGGCTTAACCTTC. This gives the protein CATSDGRGLTF.

This clonotype has only a few counts. CDR3 amino acids: CSVELKGVEEKLFF. The CDR3 DNA sequence: TGCAGCGTTGAATTAAAGGGGGTAGAGGAAAAACTGTTTTTT. The rearrangement uses TRBV29-1 and TRBJ1-4, with TRBD1 as a possible D gene (6 bases). This CDR3 contains 14 residues. V lost 2 bases and J lost 8, with 15 bases in between. Germline CDR1 SQVTM, CDR2 ANQGSEA.

The table lists this clonotype with a few counts. The chain recombines TRBV27 with TRBJ2-1, with D possibly matching TRBD1 (6 bases). This CDR3 spans 15 amino acids. CDR1 MNHEY and CDR2 SMNVEV come from the germline V gene (reference sequence). Between the trimmed V and J ends, which lost 5 bases and 5 bases, there was a span of 16 bases. DNA for the CDR3: TGTGCCAGCAGTCCCCTCGGCAGGGGCGACAATGAGCAGTTCTTC. Its translation: CASSPLGRGDNEQFF.

This clonotype was counted at least ten times. The genes are TRBV7-2 and TRBJ1-2, with TRBD1 as a possible D gene (6 bases). The CDR3 is 14 amino acids. Trimming cost V 3 bases and J 5 bases, with 13 bases left between them. Germline V gene data show CDR1 as SGHTA and CDR2 as FQGNSA. CDR3 nucleotide sequence: TGTGCCAGCAGCTTGAGTCAGGGGATATATGGCTACACCTTC. Protein: CASSLSQGIYGYTF.